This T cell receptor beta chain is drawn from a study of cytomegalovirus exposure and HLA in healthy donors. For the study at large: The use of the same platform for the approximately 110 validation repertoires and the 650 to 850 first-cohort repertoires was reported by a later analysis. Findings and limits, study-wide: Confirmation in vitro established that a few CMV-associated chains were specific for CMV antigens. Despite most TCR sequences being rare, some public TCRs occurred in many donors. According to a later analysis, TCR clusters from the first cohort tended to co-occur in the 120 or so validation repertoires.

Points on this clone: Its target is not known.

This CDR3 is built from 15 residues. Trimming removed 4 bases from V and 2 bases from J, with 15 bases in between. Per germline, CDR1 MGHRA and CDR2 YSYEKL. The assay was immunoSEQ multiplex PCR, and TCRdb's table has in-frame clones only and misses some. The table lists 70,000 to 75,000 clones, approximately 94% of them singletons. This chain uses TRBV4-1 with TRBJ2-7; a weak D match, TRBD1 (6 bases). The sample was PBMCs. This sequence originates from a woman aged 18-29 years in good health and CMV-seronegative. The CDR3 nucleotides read TGCGCCAGCAGCCTCAGGACAGCGCTCACCTACGAGCAGTACTTC. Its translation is CASSLRTALTYEQYF.